These 4 T cell receptor beta chains share one sample of origin, sequenced in a study of T cells in Graves' hyperthyroidism and ophthalmopathy. It was RNA transcripts that yielded the amplified TCR beta CDR3 regions. The TCR CDR3 first-round RT-PCR relied on the HTBI primer set. TCRdb independently ran MiXCR on the multiplex PCR reads; one entry per CDR3 protein. Found here are approximately 700,000 distinct CDR3 sequences, about 45% of them singletons; the top ten hold less than 9%. The specimen sequenced was peripheral blood or thyroid tissue (not recorded which). These receptor sequences come from an adult man with Graves' disease, either hyperthyroidism or ophthalmopathy (not recorded which).

This clonotype showed up many times. The CDR3 coding sequence is TGTGCCACCAGAATGGACACCATATATTTT. It translates to CATRMDTIYF. This chain connects TRBV10-3 to TRBJ1-3, with D hard to call. V was pared by 10 bases and J by 8 bases, with 9 bases between. This CDR3 has 10 residues. CDR1 and CDR2 (germline): ENHRY, SYGVKD.

This chain uses TRBV24-1 with TRBJ2-1; TRBD2 aligns across 10 bases. Germline V gene sequence: CDR1 KGHDR, CDR2 SFDVKD. Trimming cost V 9 bases and J 9 bases; bases outside gene matches: 7. This CDR3 contains 13 residues. The CDR3 protein is CATGLAGVGEQFF. The CDR3 DNA reads TGTGCCACCGGGCTAGCGGGAGTAGGTGAGCAGTTCTTC.

This clonotype was seen only a few times. The CDR3 region is CASSSNLETVEAFF. The CDR3 DNA sequence: TGTGCCAGCAGCTCCAACCTTGAAACAGTTGAAGCTTTCTTT. The V call is TRBV7-6, the J call TRBJ1-1; D call uncertain. The V gene lost 4 bases and the J gene lost 7 bases, with 16 bases spanning the gap. The CDR3 sequence is 14 residues long. From germline, CDR1 is SGHVS and CDR2 FNYEAQ.

This chain links TRBV29-1 with TRBJ1-1; possible D gene TRBD1, 5 bases. The CDR3 spans 13 residues. The V end was cut by 7 bases, the J end by 0 bases, with 12 bases between. Germline V lookup: CDR1 SQVTM, CDR2 ANQGSEA. Here the CDR3 reads CSAGGGMNTEAFF. CDR3 DNA: TGCAGCGCCGGGGGAGGGATGAACACTGAAGCTTTCTTT.